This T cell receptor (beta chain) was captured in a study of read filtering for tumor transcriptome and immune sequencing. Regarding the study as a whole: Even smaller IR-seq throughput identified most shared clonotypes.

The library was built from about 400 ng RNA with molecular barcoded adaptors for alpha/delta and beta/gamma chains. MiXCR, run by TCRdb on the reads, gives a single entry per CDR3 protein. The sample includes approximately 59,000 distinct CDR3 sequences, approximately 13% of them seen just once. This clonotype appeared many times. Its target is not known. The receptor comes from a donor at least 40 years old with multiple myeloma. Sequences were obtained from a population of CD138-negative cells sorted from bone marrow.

The CDR3 sequence: CASSIPGTGSYEQYF. In DNA form, the CDR3 reads TGTGCCAGTAGTATACCGGGGACAGGGTCCTACGAGCAGTACTTC. The gene calls are TRBV19 and TRBJ2-7; 9 bases line up with TRBD1. The V gene end was trimmed by 2 bases and the J gene end by 1 base; junction bases not matched to a gene: 3. CDR1 and CDR2 (germline): LNHDA, SQIVND (reference sequence). The CDR3 loop spans 15 amino acids.